The source of this TCR beta chain is a study of T cell clonality in common variable immunodeficiency. The data were produced by immunoSEQ multiplex PCR, yet TCRdb's version contains in-frame clones alone and is incomplete. The data show some 38,000 clones, none appearing only once, with 0.95% held by the ten largest. Caucasian heritage predominated among both patients and controls. Findings and caveats of the study: Compared with healthy controls, CVID subjects showed increased TCRbeta clonality, mostly in about a third. Shared TCRbeta clones were fewer between CVID subjects than controls. Reportedly, TCR beta sequences from common variable immunodeficiency showed fewer deletions and N-nucleotide insertions.

This clone was seen ten or more times. Its antigen is as yet unknown. Sequencing was performed on peripheral blood mononuclear cells. The clonotype comes from a person between 18 and 75 years old in good health.

The sequenced CDR3 bases are TGTGCCAGCAGCTTAGTCGGTCCAGGGAAAGAGACC. Translated: CASSLVGPGKET. The full CDR3 protein is CASSLVGPGKETQYF. V gene TRBV7-9 combines with J gene TRBJ2-5; the D gene is possibly TRBD1 (5 bases). The read terminates 3 residues before the CDR3 end, so the remaining end is supplied by the germline J gene. Trimming removed 1 base at V and 3 bases at J, with 12 bases between. Germline-derived CDR1 and CDR2 are SEHNR and FQNEAQ (reference sequence). The CDR3 totals 15 residues.